This entry concerns a single T cell receptor beta chain. The sample belongs to a study of blood T cell repertoires in COVID-19. Across the study: Samples of COVID-19 (acute and convalescent) were obtained from the United States, Italy and Spain. From T cells, B-cell-depleted T cells, or PBMCs came the material, which was cDNA or gDNA.

V lost 3 bases to trimming and J lost 0 bases, with 15 bases between them. The CDR3 runs to 17 residues. Per the germline V gene, CDR1 is LNHDA and CDR2 is SQIVND (reference sequence). As originally analysed: Reference gene primer amplification in the assay estimated nucleated cell counts. Profiling relied on immunoSEQ multiplex PCR, and the TCRdb table lists in-frame clones only, not all of them. The V and J calls and clone size come from that table; D and trimming were worked out from the DNA. The table shows 150,000 to 160,000 clones, with roughly 82% occurring only once. This clonotype was sampled from a woman between 45 and 65 years old with acute or convalescent COVID-19. The specimen sequenced was peripheral blood. The J gene is TRBJ1-3, the V gene TRBV19, with a tentative D call TRBD1 (6 bases). The DNA of the CDR3 is TGTGCCAGTAGTATGGGGGCTGGATCAAGCTCTGGAAACACCATATATTTT. Amino acid sequence: CASSMGAGSSSGNTIYF. Full variable domain (outside the CDR3, taken from reference TRBV19 and TRBJ1-3): DGGITQSPKYLFRKEGQNVTLSCEQNLNHDAMYWYRQDPGQGLRLIYYSQIVNDFQKGDIAEGYSVSREKKESFPLTVTSAQKNPTAFYLCASSMGAGSSSGNTIYFGEGSWLTVV.